This entry lists 21 T cell receptor beta chains sequenced from one sample in a study of cytomegalovirus exposure and HLA in healthy donors. The PCR made use of 60 Vbeta and 13 Jbeta primers. Data came from immunoSEQ multiplex PCR; TCRdb stores just in-frame clones and leaves some out. Among about 68,000 clones, 75% to 90% were seen once, and the ten largest hold 6.5%. The sample consisted of PBMCs. The receptors stem from a human donor in good health.

CDR3 sequence: CASSQRGGETQYF. The CDR3 DNA is TGTGCCAGCAGCCAACGGGGGGGAGAGACCCAGTACTTC. This chain connects TRBV6-5 to TRBJ2-5; 8 bases line up with TRBD2. The CDR3 contains 13 residues. Germline CDR1 MNHEY, CDR2 SVGAGI. The V gene end was trimmed by 6 bases and the J gene end by 4 bases; junction bases not matched to a gene: 4.

This chain links TRBV27 with TRBJ1-5, with 7 bases lining up with TRBD1. Germline assignment: CDR1 MNHEY and CDR2 SMNVEV (reference sequence). V trimming: 5 bases; J trimming: 6 bases; junction bases outside the gene matches: 7. This CDR3 has 14 amino acids. For the CDR3, the DNA is TGTGCCAGCAGTCCCGACAGGGCTGTTCAGCCCCAGCATTTT. This gives the protein CASSPDRAVQPQHF.

V gene TRBV7-9 combines with J gene TRBJ1-6; weak D call: TRBD1 (6 bases). Per the germline V gene, CDR1 is SEHNR and CDR2 is FQNEAQ (reference sequence). The CDR3 loop spans 14 amino acids. V was clipped by 5 bases and J by 7 bases, with 12 bases between them. The CDR3 reads CASSLGGQNSPLHF. The CDR3 DNA reads TGTGCCAGCAGCCTCGGGGGGCAGAATTCACCCCTCCACTTT.

For the CDR3, the DNA is TGCGCCAGCAGCTTGAGTCTTAGCGGGGCAAAAGAGACCCAGTACTTC. Amino acids: CASSLSLSGAKETQYF. The V call is TRBV5-1, the J call TRBJ2-5, with 8 nucleotides matching TRBD2. The germline CDR1 and CDR2 sequences are SGHRS and YFSETQ. The CDR3 is 16 residues long. The trim removed 1 base at V and 3 bases at J, leaving 8 bases unmatched. Drawing the rest from reference TRBV5-1 and TRBJ2-5, the complete variable domain is KAGVTQTPRYLIKTRGQQVTLSCSPISGHRSVSWYQQTPGQGLQFLFEYFSETQRNKGNFPGRFSGRQFSNSRSEMNVSTLELGDSALYLCASSLSLSGAKETQYFGPGTRLLVL.

As regards this clone: One junction end does not reproduce the germline sequence, and a read error may be involved. V is TRBV7-3 and J is TRBJ1-2; D not resolved. Germline V gene lookup returns CDR1 SGHTA and CDR2 FQGTGA. The CDR3 runs to 17 residues. CDR3 in DNA: TGTGCCAGCAGCTTAAAGCCCCGATGGGAGTCTCCCTATGGCTACCCCTTC. Its translation: CASSLKPRWESPYGYPF.

This clone was counted a few times. V is TRBV5-1 and J is TRBJ1-6; D ambiguous. From germline, CDR1 is SGHRS and CDR2 YFSETQ. With 0 bases removed from V and 4 bases from J, the gap between germline ends came to 8 bases. This CDR3 comprises 15 residues. The CDR3 sequence: CASSLVPGYNSPLHF. As DNA, the CDR3 is TGCGCCAGCAGCTTGGTGCCAGGTTATAATTCACCCCTCCACTTT.

This clone was seen just once. CDR3 residues: CASSVSRGNTIYF. As DNA, the CDR3 is TGTGCCAGCAGCGTGTCCAGGGGAAACACCATATATTTT. The V call is TRBV9, the J call TRBJ1-3; no clear D. This CDR3 comprises 13 residues. Trimming took 2 bases from V and 4 from J, leaving 7 bases between them. Germline CDR1 is SGDLS and CDR2 is YYNGEE. The full variable domain, rest sourced from reference TRBV9 and TRBJ1-3, is DSGVTQTPKHLITATGQRVTLRCSPRSGDLSVYWYQQSLDQGLQFLIQYYNGEERAKGNILERFSAQQFPDLHSELNLSSLELGDSALYFCASSVSRGNTIYFGEGSWLTVV.

This chain joins TRBV7-2 and TRBJ1-1, with 9 bases fitting TRBD1. The V and J ends lost 6 bases and 3 bases, in that order; junction bases with no gene match: 11. This CDR3 has 16 amino acids. Germline V CDR1 and CDR2: SGHTA, FQGNSA. The CDR3 coding sequence is TGTGCCAGCAGGCAATCCCCGGGACAGGGATACACTGAAGCTTTCTTT. Residues: CASRQSPGQGYTEAFF.

V is TRBV6-1 and J is TRBJ2-7; 8 bases are shared with TRBD2. This CDR3 comprises 14 residues. Germline loops: CDR1 MNHNS, CDR2 SASEGT. Trimming took 5 bases from V and 3 from J; bases not matched to a gene: 6. DNA of the CDR3: TGTGCCAGCAGTCCGGGACTAGTGAGCTACGAGCAGTACTTC. Translating gives CASSPGLVSYEQYF.

A single count supports this clone. The CDR3 loop reads CASSLTGTGGTEAFF. Here the CDR3 DNA reads TGTGCCAGCTCACTAACTGGGACAGGGGGAACTGAAGCTTTCTTT. The chain carries TRBV18 and TRBJ1-1; TRBD1 agrees at 11 bases. The V segment lost 4 bases and the J segment 5 bases; nucleotides outside the gene matches: 6. Germline CDR1 KGHSH, CDR2 LQKENI. This CDR3 comprises 15 residues.

Regarding this clone: The same CDR3 also results from other DNA sequences found in this sample. The V call is TRBV4-3, the J call TRBJ2-1; 14 bases match TRBD2. The V gene end was trimmed by 4 bases and the J gene end by 3 bases; junction bases not matched to a gene: 2. The CDR3 has 16 amino acids. CDR1 and CDR2 from the germline V gene are LGHNA and YSLEER. This CDR3 reads CASSPGTSGSYNEQFF. DNA of the CDR3: TGCGCCAGCAGCCCCGGGACTAGCGGGAGCTACAATGAGCAGTTCTTC.

This clone was detected only once. This chain joins TRBV7-9 and TRBJ2-3, with D possibly matching TRBD1 (6 bases). This CDR3 contains 15 residues. Trimming left V 4 bases short and J 4 bases short, with 15 bases between. Per the germline V gene, CDR1 is SEHNR and CDR2 is FQNEAQ (reference sequence). In DNA, the CDR3 is TGTGCCAGCAGCTCACCGGGACACGCAGCAGATACGCAGTATTTT. Its translation: CASSSPGHAADTQYF.

Only a few counts were recorded for this clone. The V call is TRBV6-6, the J call TRBJ2-5, with TRBD2 matching 7 bases. Germline trimming cut 6 bases from V and 3 bases from J; bases unmatched to any gene: 7. The CDR3 consists of 14 residues. Germline CDR1 reads MNHNY; CDR2 reads SVGAGI (reference sequence). CDR3 region: CASRDWGGEETQYF. In DNA, the CDR3 is TGTGCCAGCAGAGACTGGGGGGGGGAAGAGACCCAGTACTTC.

This clone was picked up a small number of times. The V gene is TRBV7-9, the J gene TRBJ1-1, with TRBD1 as a possible D gene (5 bases). Germline CDR1 is SEHNR and CDR2 is FQNEAQ (reference sequence). This CDR3 comprises 14 residues. Trimming shortened V by 4 bases and J by 7 bases, and 16 bases separated the two germline ends. The CDR3, as DNA: TGTGCCAGCAGCTCGATGAAGGGGCAGGGTGAAGCTTTCTTT. Its translation: CASSSMKGQGEAFF.

The rearrangement uses TRBV6-4 and TRBJ2-1; maybe TRBD1 (5 bases). V lost 0 bases and J lost 4, with 10 bases in between. The germline gives CDR1 MRHNA, CDR2 SNTAGT. The CDR3 totals 15 residues. The CDR3 here is CASSDSVGQYNEQFF. The DNA for the CDR3 is TGTGCCAGCAGTGACTCGGTCGGACAATACAATGAGCAGTTCTTC.

The V call is TRBV5-1, the J call TRBJ2-7; the match to TRBD2 covers 10 bases. Germline lookup yields CDR1 SGHRS and CDR2 YFSETQ. V lost 2 bases to trimming and J lost 0 bases; unmatched junction nucleotides: 5. The CDR3 is 16 residues long. The CDR3 DNA sequence: TGCGCCAGCAGCTTTTCTAGCGGGGGATTCTCCTACGAGCAGTACTTC. It is translated as CASSFSSGGFSYEQYF.

The V gene is TRBV2, the J gene TRBJ2-5, with 9 bases identical to TRBD2. From germline, CDR1 is SNHLY and CDR2 FYNNEI. The CDR3 contains 15 residues. V dropped 5 bases and J dropped 1; count of bases not matched to a gene: 5. The CDR3 nucleotides are TGTGCCAGCAGTTTTCTAGCGGGATTCCAAGAGACCCAGTACTTC. It codes for CASSFLAGFQETQYF.

The chain joins TRBV5-1 to TRBJ2-5; perhaps TRBD2 as D (5 bases). The CDR3 is made up of 15 amino acids. CDR1 is SGHRS and CDR2 is YFSETQ in the germline V gene. V was trimmed by 2 bases and J by 4 bases, leaving 15 bases between them. CDR3 coding DNA: TGCGCCAGCAGCTTTGGGCACGGGGATGCAGAGACCCAGTACTTC. It encodes CASSFGHGDAETQYF.

The rearrangement joins TRBV7-8 to TRBJ2-7; TRBD1 matches 7 bases. V dropped 7 bases and J dropped 3; count of bases not matched to a gene: 12. The CDR3 covers 15 residues. Germline V gene sequence: CDR1 SGHVS, CDR2 FQNEAQ. The DNA for the CDR3 is TGTGCCAGCACCCCTAGGGTGGACAGGATCTACGAGCAGTACTTC. It is translated as CASTPRVDRIYEQYF.

The gene calls are TRBV7-2 and TRBJ1-6; D not certain. Trimming shortened V by 6 bases and J by 6 bases, and 21 bases separated the two germline ends. CDR3 length equals 17 residues. Germline V CDR1 and CDR2: SGHTA, FQGNSA. Here the CDR3 reads CASSLRRGISFNSPLHF. The CDR3 DNA reads as TGTGCCAGCAGTCTACGGCGAGGGATTAGCTTTAATTCACCCCTCCACTTT.

A note on this clone: A read error may account for a junction end that differs from germline. This chain uses TRBV27 with TRBJ1-2, with D possibly being TRBD1 (5 bases). This CDR3 region has 17 residues. CDR1 is MNHEY and CDR2 is SMNVEV in the germline V gene (reference sequence). The CDR3 DNA is TGTGCCAGCAGTGCGAAGGGGCGAACCTACAAAAACTATGGCTACCCCTTC. Amino acid sequence: CASSAKGRTYKNYGYPF.